This is a list of T cell receptor beta chains from one sample in a study of CD8 T cells in ankylosing spondylitis. TCRdb fed the 5' RACE reads into MiXCR, producing one record per CDR3 protein. The sample lists hundreds of thousands of distinct CDR3 sequences; roughly 20% were seen once. The sequenced sample was blood, either unsorted or a sorted T cell fraction (not recorded which). The source of these receptors is a male donor with ankylosing spondylitis or in good health (not recorded which). CDR3s include the opening cysteine and the closing phenylalanine or tryptophan. The order of the fields is J gene, CDR3 length, V gene, D gene, clone size, CDR3 protein, CDR3 DNA. D genes are given only for firm matches. Some rows mark clone size as missing; the rest say once, few, many or name a class of expanded clone.

J: TRBJ2-3
length: 15
V: TRBV20-1
D: TRBD2
size: many
CDR3: CSARGGGGTTDTQYF
DNA: TGCAGTGCTAGGGGAGGCGGGGGAACCACAGATACGCAGTATTTT

J: TRBJ2-2
length: 15
V: TRBV19
D: TRBD1
size: once
CDR3: CASTLGTANTGELFF
DNA: TGTGCCAGTACCCTCGGGACAGCGAACACCGGGGAGCTGTTTTTT

J: TRBJ2-3
length: 15
V: TRBV7-3
D: TRBD2
size: .
CDR3: CASSSVGGAEDTQYF
DNA: TGTGCCAGCAGCTCAGTCGGGGGGGCTGAGGATACGCAGTATTTT

J: TRBJ2-1
length: 15
V: TRBV20-1
D: .
size: few
CDR3: CSAGGGSLLHNEQFF
DNA: TGCAGTGCTGGAGGGGGCTCCCTTCTTCACAATGAGCAGTTCTTC

J: TRBJ2-3
length: 13
V: TRBV20-1
D: .
size: few
CDR3: CSAMDYSTDTQYF
DNA: TGCAGTGCTATGGACTATTCCACAGATACGCAGTATTTT

J: TRBJ2-2
length: 18
V: TRBV24-1
D: TRBD1
size: .
CDR3: CATSGDPGQGKYTGELFF
DNA: TGTGCCACCAGTGGTGATCCGGGACAGGGGAAATACACCGGGGAGCTGTTTTTT

J: TRBJ2-1
length: 13
V: TRBV6-6
D: .
size: .
CDR3: CASSPGVVNEQFF
DNA: TGTGCCAGCAGTCCCGGGGTAGTCAATGAGCAGTTCTTC

J: TRBJ1-1
length: 14
V: TRBV19
D: .
size: few
CDR3: CASSPSQMNTEAFF
DNA: TGTGCCAGTAGCCCCTCCCAGATGAACACTGAAGCTTTCTTT

J: TRBJ1-2
length: 15
V: TRBV6-1
D: TRBD1
size: .
CDR3: CASSRGQGGGYGYTF
DNA: TGTGCCAGCAGTAGAGGACAGGGAGGCGGCTATGGCTACACCTTC

J: TRBJ1-1
length: 16
V: TRBV28
D: .
size: .
CDR3: CASSWDLGALNTEAFF
DNA: TGTGCCAGCAGTTGGGACCTGGGGGCCTTGAACACTGAAGCTTTCTTT

J: TRBJ2-1
length: 15
V: TRBV2
D: TRBD2
size: few
CDR3: CASRGTSPSTNEQFF
DNA: TGTGCCAGCCGGGGGACTAGCCCTTCGACCAATGAGCAGTTCTTC

J: TRBJ2-3
length: 13
V: TRBV5-1
D: TRBD1
size: few
CDR3: CASFRQGADTQYF
DNA: TGCGCCAGTTTCCGACAGGGCGCCGATACGCAGTATTTT

J: TRBJ2-1
length: 12
V: TRBV12-3/TRBV12-4
D: .
size: .
CDR3: CASSLYIHEQFF
DNA: TGTGCCAGCAGTTTATATATTCATGAGCAGTTCTTC

J: TRBJ2-3
length: 16
V: TRBV5-4
D: TRBD1
size: .
CDR3: CASSGQQGYGTDTQYF
DNA: TGTGCCAGCAGCGGACAACAGGGGTACGGCACAGATACGCAGTATTTT

J: TRBJ2-5
length: 16
V: TRBV18
D: .
size: once
CDR3: CASSPLGGGYQETQYF
DNA: TGTGCCAGCTCACCACTGGGTGGTGGATACCAAGAGACCCAGTACTTC

J: TRBJ1-6
length: 13
V: TRBV9
D: .
size: once
CDR3: CASSVGENSPLHF
DNA: TGTGCCAGCAGCGTAGGAGAGAATTCACCCCTCCACTTT

J: TRBJ2-2
length: 15
V: TRBV15
D: .
size: few
CDR3: CATSRERHEGWELFF
DNA: TGTGCCACCAGCAGAGAGAGACACGAGGGCTGGGAGCTGTTTTTT

J: TRBJ1-5
length: 14
V: TRBV5-5
D: TRBD1
size: .
CDR3: CASSLGQGYQPQHF
DNA: TGTGCCAGCAGCCTGGGACAGGGGTATCAGCCCCAGCATTTT

J: TRBJ1-1
length: 14
V: TRBV5-5
D: .
size: .
CDR3: CASSLVGTLLEAFF
DNA: TGTGCCAGCAGCTTGGTTGGGACACTTCTTGAAGCTTTCTTT

J: TRBJ1-6
length: 13
V: TRBV5-1
D: .
size: few
CDR3: CASSFQNNSPLHF
DNA: TGCGCCAGCAGCTTCCAGAATAATTCACCCCTCCACTTT

J: TRBJ1-1
length: 14
V: TRBV6-5
D: TRBD1
size: many
CDR3: CASGYRGRGTEAFF
DNA: TGTGCCAGCGGGTACAGGGGGAGAGGCACTGAAGCTTTCTTT

J: TRBJ1-5
length: 15
V: TRBV28
D: .
size: .
CDR3: CASIPYWDSNQPQHF
DNA: TGTGCCAGCATCCCCTACTGGGATAGCAATCAGCCCCAGCATTTT

J: TRBJ2-1
length: 17
V: TRBV6-5
D: TRBD2
size: .
CDR3: CASSYVSGGAAYNEQFF
DNA: TGTGCCAGCAGTTACGTCAGCGGGGGGGCTGCCTACAATGAGCAGTTCTTC

J: TRBJ2-1
length: 16
V: TRBV24-1
D: .
size: few
CDR3: CATSDPGTSSYNEQFF
DNA: TGTGCCACCAGTGACCCGGGGACGAGCTCCTACAATGAGCAGTTCTTC

J: TRBJ1-2
length: 15
V: TRBV29-1
D: .
size: few
CDR3: CSALSQDRDNYGYTF
DNA: TGCAGCGCTCTCAGCCAGGACAGAGACAACTATGGCTACACCTTC

J: TRBJ1-4
length: 15
V: TRBV5-1
D: TRBD1
size: .
CDR3: CASSAGTGDNEKLFF
DNA: TGCGCCAGCAGCGCCGGGACAGGTGATAATGAAAAACTGTTTTTT

J: TRBJ2-1
length: 14
V: TRBV7-9
D: TRBD1
size: .
CDR3: CASSYGQGADEQFF
DNA: TGTGCCAGCAGCTACGGACAGGGTGCGGATGAGCAGTTCTTC

J: TRBJ2-2
length: 16
V: TRBV5-1
D: .
size: .
CDR3: CASSLEHGTNTGELFF
DNA: TGCGCCAGCAGCTTGGAACACGGCACGAACACCGGGGAGCTGTTTTTT

J: TRBJ1-5
length: 14
V: TRBV12-3/TRBV12-4
D: TRBD1
size: .
CDR3: CASSGDRDNQPQHF
DNA: TGTGCCAGCAGTGGAGACAGGGACAATCAGCCCCAGCATTTT

J: TRBJ2-1
length: 18
V: TRBV4-2
D: TRBD2
size: .
CDR3: CASSQPWTSGEANNEQFF
DNA: TGTGCCAGCAGCCAACCTTGGACTAGCGGGGAGGCTAACAATGAGCAGTTCTTC